This TCR beta chain was profiled in a study of shared clonotypes between healthy human individuals. On the study more broadly: Three plates each covered CD4 naive and memory; CD8 naive two, CD8 memory one.

Only in-frame clones appear in the TCRdb table, and some are missing; sequencing was by immunoSEQ multiplex PCR. The data show 950,000 to 1,300,000 clones, around 75% seen once. Healthy HIV-negative adults without recent acute infections or vaccinations served as donors. Germline CDR1 is LGHNA and CDR2 is YNFKEQ. The V end was cut by 4 bases, the J end by 0 bases, with 17 bases between. The CDR3 consists of 17 residues. Notes on the study in general: Naive subsets generally had larger estimated richness than memory subsets. The naive CD4 repertoires of a few donors were compared, and around 5% of clonotypes were shared.

Comments on this clone: The antigen is unknown.

The sample taken for sequencing was memory CD4+ T cells sorted from blood. Sample subset: CD45RA-negative fraction. The TCR sequence derives from a man younger than 35 in good health. The V gene is TRBV4-2, the J gene TRBJ2-3, with D possibly being TRBD2 (6 bases). CDR3 DNA: TGTGCCAGCAGCCGACGCGGGGACGGGGAAAGCACAGATACGCAGTATTTT. Protein: CASSRRGDGESTDTQYF.